These T cell receptor beta chains were read from a single sample in a study of molecular identifiers for immune sequencing clone quantification. Each CDR3 protein is one row after TCRdb ran MiXCR on the PCR reads. The repertoire holds about 86,000 distinct CDR3 sequences, 20% to 25% seen once, with less than 0.85% in the top ten. The specimen sequenced was naive CD8+ T cells from blood, with Jurkat cell RNA spiked in. The receptors were gathered from a human donor in good health. Some libraries in this study had Jurkat cell RNA spiked in. The CDR3 runs from the conserved cysteine through the conserved F or W. A D gene is named only where the DNA matches it firmly. Size values are once, few and many counts, or a class for expanded clones, and some rows have none.

V	D	length	J	size	CDR3	DNA
TRBV7-9	TRBD1	16	TRBJ2-7	few	CASSSTDRGSSYEQYF	TGTGCCAGCAGCTCGACCGACAGGGGATCGTCCTACGAGCAGTACTTC
TRBV29-1	TRBD2	15	TRBJ2-7	many	CSARLAGGPLYEQYF	TGCAGCGCCAGACTAGCGGGAGGGCCTTTGTACGAGCAGTACTTC
TRBV28	TRBD1	17	TRBJ2-5	many	CASSTRTGATYQETQYF	TGTGCCAGCAGTACTAGGACAGGGGCCACGTACCAAGAGACCCAGTACTTC
TRBV6-6	TRBD1	17	TRBJ1-3	.	CASSLGAGTGSGHTIYF	TGTGCCAGCAGCCTCGGCGCGGGGACAGGCTCTGGACACACCATATATTTT
TRBV7-2	.	17	TRBJ2-3	few	CASSLWEGGGRSDTQYF	TGTGCCAGCAGCTTATGGGAGGGGGGAGGGCGGTCAGATACGCAGTATTTT
TRBV11-2	.	16	TRBJ2-1	.	CASSPVLPNDYNEQFF	TGTGCCAGCAGCCCAGTTTTACCGAATGACTACAATGAGCAGTTCTTC
TRBV6-5	.	11	TRBJ2-7	few	CASGGSYEQYF	TGTGCCAGCGGGGGTTCCTACGAGCAGTACTTC
TRBV21-1	.	16	TRBJ2-2	.	CASSMWDRKNTGELFF	TGTGCCAGCAGCATGTGGGACAGAAAGAACACCGGGGAGCTGTTTTTT
TRBV12-3/TRBV12-4	TRBD1	13	TRBJ1-5	few	CASTETGNQPQHF	TGTGCCAGCACCGAGACAGGGAATCAGCCCCAGCATTTT
TRBV2	.	12	TRBJ2-7	many	CASEGGAYEQYF	TGTGCCAGCGAGGGGGGAGCCTACGAGCAGTACTTC
TRBV19	TRBD1	18	TRBJ1-1	.	CASSTPGTGAFRNTEAFF	TGTGCCAGTAGCACCCCGGGGACAGGGGCGTTTAGAAACACTGAAGCTTTCTTT
TRBV6-5	.	15	TRBJ2-5	.	CASRPETDLQETQCF	TGTGCCAGCAGGCCGGAGACAGACCTCCAAGAGACCCAGTGCTTC
TRBV3-1	.	14	TRBJ2-3	.	CASSQVSGTDTQYF	TGTGCCAGCAGCCAAGTTAGCGGCACAGATACGCAGTATTTT